The rows below give T cell receptor beta chains drawn from one sample of a study of cytomegalovirus exposure and HLA in healthy donors. Assay: immunoSEQ multiplex PCR; the TCRdb copy retains only in-frame clones and omits some. The sample has approximately 100,000 clones, over 60% seen once; the top ten hold approximately 4.2%. Source material: PBMCs. The receptors were gathered from a female donor in good health and CMV-seropositive. CDR3s leave out the opening cysteine and the closing phenylalanine or tryptophan.

j_call v_call cdr3_aa
TRBJ2-7 TRBV5-1 ASSLAVGGVFNEQY
TRBJ2-1 TRBV10-1 ASSGSTGNEQF
TRBJ1-2 TRBV5-8 ASSLAGTGHHYGYT
TRBJ2-3 TRBV6-5 ASSYRGQRDTQY
TRBJ1-5 TRBV6-5 ASSYSWGGNQPQH
TRBJ2-1 TRBV5-8 ASSLGDLRREQF
TRBJ1-5 TRBV30 AWSGLLKEPQH
TRBJ2-7 TRBV6-1 ASSDRGGSYEQY
TRBJ2-5 TRBV30 AWSPRTSGGDPQY
TRBJ2-5 TRBV18 ASSPTGTQETQY
TRBJ2-6 TRBV7-9 SSSPDRVDNGLT
TRBJ2-1 TRBV11-2 ASSLGGAGGQGTNEQF
TRBJ2-3 TRBV4-1 ASSPPSQFLTDTQY
TRBJ2-7 TRBV18 ASSPGSGRGREQY
TRBJ1-5 TRBV6-1 ASSETGGWQPQH
TRBJ1-2 TRBV30 AWNPGGGESSNYGYT
TRBJ2-1 TRBV5-1 ASSRGLAESYNEQF
TRBJ1-1 TRBV5-1 ASSLGDRVNTEAF
TRBJ2-3 TRBV5-1 ASSGAESTDTQY
TRBJ2-1 TRBV6-5 ASSYSTEKNEQF
TRBJ1-2 TRBV2 ASSDGGQGGSYGYT
TRBJ2-5 TRBV27 ASSSYRVGETQY
TRBJ1-3 TRBV7-9 ASSSGNAGNTIY
TRBJ2-7 TRBV13 AFPRGSRSYEQY
TRBJ1-1 TRBV6-1 ASFGLSNTEAF
TRBJ1-1 TRBV6-1 ASSKGTANLGLNTEAF
TRBJ1-1 TRBV7-6 ASRDQGTEAF
TRBJ2-2 TRBV18 ASSPPPSGGGNTGELF
TRBJ2-1 TRBV10-1 ASSEHGQGATNEQF
TRBJ2-3 TRBV7-8 ASKRGGFTDTQY
TRBJ1-5 TRBV28 ASSPILRDQPQH
TRBJ2-2 TRBV30 AWSTAGELF
TRBJ2-7 TRBV10-2 ASSVTESSYEQY
TRBJ2-1 TRBV9 ASSLGGPYNEQF
TRBJ1-1 TRBV10-1 ASSDRTAMNTEAF
TRBJ2-6 TRBV9 ASSVDPRRGAGANVLT
TRBJ1-3 TRBV6-5 ASTRGARGNTIY
TRBJ2-7 TRBV6-1 ATSNRENSYEQY
TRBJ2-7 TRBV4-1 ASSQERDSGSYEQY
TRBJ2-2 TRBV19 ASRDRGYTGELF
NA TRBV14 ASSQDVGYEQY
TRBJ2-6 TRBV2 ASSQSAHSGANVLT